This T cell receptor beta chain was captured in a study of T-cell reconstitution after alpha-beta-depleted transplantation in children. The J segment lost 7 bases and the V segment lost 7 bases, leaving 6 bases of the junction unmatched. This CDR3 is built from 13 residues. Germline V lookup: CDR1 MDHEN, CDR2 SYDVKM. The library targeted TCRbeta and was prepared with unique molecular identifiers. TCRdb used MiXCR to reprocess the PCR reads, holding one entry per CDR3 protein. The sample includes 490,000 or so distinct CDR3 sequences, 12% of them seen just once. This clonotype was counted only a few times.

The genes are TRBV28 and TRBJ1-4; 7 bases fit TRBD1. The TCR was taken from a human donor who donated a stem cell graft to a child with combined immunodeficiency. Here the sequenced sample was PBMCs from the stem cell graft donor, taken from the stem cell graft. CDR3 nucleotide sequence: TGTGCCAGCACTGACAGGGTACTTGAAAAACTGTTTTTT. Translated, it gives CASTDRVLEKLFF.